Following are 9 T cell receptor beta chains from one sample sequenced in a study of shared clonotypes between healthy human individuals. Naive-designated CD8 cells lacked CD45RO, were positively enriched for CCR7, and omitted terminally differentiated effector memory CD45RA+ cells. Some clones are missing from TCRdb's copy, which holds only in-frame ones; the method was immunoSEQ multiplex PCR. The table lists about 2 million clones, about 95% of them singletons. What was sequenced was naive CD8+ T cells sorted from blood. All receptors come from a man younger than 30 in good health.

The genes are TRBV5-6 and TRBJ2-7, with 7 positions matching TRBD1. CDR1 and CDR2 (germline): SGHDT, YYEEEE. The junction had 5 bases not matched to a gene; V was cut back by 3 bases and J by 2 bases. The CDR3 has 14 residues. CDR3 DNA: TGTGCCAGCAGCTGGAACACAGGGGCCTACGAGCAGTACTTC. It encodes CASSWNTGAYEQYF.

The rearrangement joins TRBV29-1 to TRBJ2-7; 7 bases agree with TRBD1. The germline V gene has CDR1 SQVTM and CDR2 ANQGSEA. Losses at the gene ends were 7 bases for V and 2 bases for J; bases not matched to a gene: 8. The CDR3 length is 13 residues. The CDR3 loop reads CSAMKGAPYEQYF. The CDR3 DNA is TGCAGCGCGATGAAGGGGGCTCCCTACGAGCAGTACTTC.

V usage is TRBV7-3 and J usage is TRBJ2-3; perhaps TRBD2 as D (6 bases). V shed 3 bases and J shed 2 bases, with 12 bases lying between them. This CDR3 spans 15 amino acids. Germline CDR1 and CDR2: SGHTA and FQGTGA. The chain's CDR3 is CASSLVSGPTDTQYF. In DNA form, the CDR3 reads TGTGCCAGCAGCTTGGTTAGCGGACCCACAGATACGCAGTATTTT.

This chain uses TRBV6-6 with TRBJ1-1; D is unclear. CDR3 length: 16 amino acids. CDR1 and CDR2 from the germline V gene are MNHNY and SVGAGI (reference sequence). With 6 bases removed from V and 0 bases from J, the gap between germline ends came to 17 bases. The CDR3 DNA follows: TGTGCCAGCAGCTCCCTGGAGCTTCACATGAACACTGAAGCTTTCTTT. Protein product: CASSSLELHMNTEAFF.

This clone was recorded a few times. The chain couples TRBV4-1 to TRBJ2-7, with unresolved D. The V and J ends lost 0 bases and 5 bases respectively, with 5 bases between them. Germline CDR1 and CDR2: MGHRA and YSYEKL. This CDR3 has 12 residues. DNA of the CDR3: TGCGCCAGCAGCCAAGATGGGCACGAGCAGTACTTC. Its protein product is CASSQDGHEQYF.

J is TRBJ2-1 and V is TRBV5-6, with D possibly matching TRBD2 (6 bases). The CDR3 loop spans 13 amino acids. V lost 3 bases and J 5 bases, leaving 9 bases between the germline ends. The V gene's germline CDR1 is SGHDT and CDR2 YYEEEE. CDR3 in DNA: TGTGCCAGCAGCTGGGGGGATGACAATGAGCAGTTCTTC. It translates to CASSWGDDNEQFF.

The chain carries TRBV12-2 and TRBJ1-2; the table names TRBD1, a call not compared with the DNA. TRBV12-2 is assigned pseudogene status. The CDR3 runs to 18 residues. The CDR3 is CASRLASDSRDSNYGYTF. CDR3 coding DNA: TGTGCAAGTCGCTTAGCAAGCGACAGCCGAGACTCTAACTATGGCTACACCTTC.

The chain links TRBV13 to TRBJ2-1; 11 bases map to TRBD1. The CDR3 is made up of 16 amino acids. After removal of 5 bases from V and 3 bases from J, the junction contained 6 bases not matched to a gene. CDR1 and CDR2 (germline): PRHDT, FYEKMQ (reference sequence). The CDR3 DNA reads as TGTGCCAGCAGCAATCCCGGGACAGGGGGCTACAATGAGCAGTTCTTC. Translating it yields CASSNPGTGGYNEQFF. Complete variable domain (other parts from reference TRBV13 and TRBJ2-1): AAGVIQSPRHLIKEKRETATLKCYPIPRHDTVYWYQQGPGQDPQFLISFYEKMQSDKGSIPDRFSAQQFSDYHSELNMSSLELGDSALYFCASSNPGTGGYNEQFFGPGTRLTVL.

The chain employs TRBV13 and TRBJ2-3; D uncertain. The CDR3 is 13 amino acids. The V end lost 1 base, the J end lost 4 bases, and 6 bases lay between the germline ends. Per the germline V gene, CDR1 is PRHDT and CDR2 is FYEKMQ (reference sequence). This CDR3 reads CASSLVTADTQYF. The CDR3 DNA is TGTGCCAGCAGCTTAGTTACAGCAGATACGCAGTATTTT.